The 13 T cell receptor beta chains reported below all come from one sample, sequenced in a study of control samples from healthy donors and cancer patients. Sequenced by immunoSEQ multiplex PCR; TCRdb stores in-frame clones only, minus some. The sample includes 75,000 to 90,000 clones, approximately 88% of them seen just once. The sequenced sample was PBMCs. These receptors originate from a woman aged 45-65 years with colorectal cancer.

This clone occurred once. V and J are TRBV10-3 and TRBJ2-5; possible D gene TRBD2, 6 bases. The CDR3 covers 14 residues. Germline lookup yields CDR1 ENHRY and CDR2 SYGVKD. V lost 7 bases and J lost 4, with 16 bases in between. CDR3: CAIKLGGTGETQYF. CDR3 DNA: TGTGCCATCAAGCTGGGGGGAACGGGAGAGACCCAGTACTTC.

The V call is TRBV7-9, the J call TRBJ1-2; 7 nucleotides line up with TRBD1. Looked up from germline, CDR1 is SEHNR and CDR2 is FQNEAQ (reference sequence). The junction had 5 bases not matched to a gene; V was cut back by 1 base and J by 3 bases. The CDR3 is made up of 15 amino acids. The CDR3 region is CASSLGVGGYYGYTF. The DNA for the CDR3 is TGTGCCAGCAGCTTAGGCGTAGGGGGCTACTATGGCTACACCTTC.

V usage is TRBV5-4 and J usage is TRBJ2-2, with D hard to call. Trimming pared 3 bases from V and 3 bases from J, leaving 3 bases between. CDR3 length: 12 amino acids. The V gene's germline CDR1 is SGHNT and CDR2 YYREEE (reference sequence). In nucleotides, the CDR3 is TGTGCCAGCAGCTGGGACACCGGGGAGCTGTTTTTT. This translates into CASSWDTGELFF.

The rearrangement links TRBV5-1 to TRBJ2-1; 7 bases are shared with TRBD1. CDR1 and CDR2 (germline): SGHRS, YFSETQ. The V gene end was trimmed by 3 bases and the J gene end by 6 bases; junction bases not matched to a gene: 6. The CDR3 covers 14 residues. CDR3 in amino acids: CASSYYTGANEQFF. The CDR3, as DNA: TGCGCCAGCAGCTACTATACAGGGGCCAATGAGCAGTTCTTC.

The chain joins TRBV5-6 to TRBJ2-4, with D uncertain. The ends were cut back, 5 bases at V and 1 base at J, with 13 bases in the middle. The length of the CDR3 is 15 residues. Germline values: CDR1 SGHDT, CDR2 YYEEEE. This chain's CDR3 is CASRHRTGAKNIQYF. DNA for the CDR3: TGTGCCAGCAGGCACCGTACGGGCGCCAAAAACATTCAGTACTTC.

CDR3 sequence: CASSLGQGGYQPQHF. The CDR3 DNA follows: TGTGCCAGTAGCCTAGGACAGGGAGGTTATCAGCCCCAGCATTTT. The V call is TRBV19, the J call TRBJ1-5; 8 bases are a match to TRBD1. The junction had 9 bases not matched to a gene; V was cut back by 6 bases and J by 5 bases. Looked up from germline, CDR1 is LNHDA and CDR2 is SQIVND (reference sequence). The CDR3 totals 15 residues.

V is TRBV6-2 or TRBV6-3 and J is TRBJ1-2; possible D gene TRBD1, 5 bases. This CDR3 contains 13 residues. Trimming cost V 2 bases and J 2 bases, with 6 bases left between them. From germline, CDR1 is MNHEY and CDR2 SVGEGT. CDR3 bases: TGTGCCAGCAGTTACCGGGACAACTATGGCTACACCTTC. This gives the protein CASSYRDNYGYTF.

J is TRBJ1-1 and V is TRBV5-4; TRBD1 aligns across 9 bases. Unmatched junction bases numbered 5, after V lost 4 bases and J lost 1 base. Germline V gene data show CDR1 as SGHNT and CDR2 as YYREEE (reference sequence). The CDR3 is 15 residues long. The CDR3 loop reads CASSRTGGQNTEAFF. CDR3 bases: TGTGCCAGCAGCCGAACAGGGGGCCAGAACACTGAAGCTTTCTTT.

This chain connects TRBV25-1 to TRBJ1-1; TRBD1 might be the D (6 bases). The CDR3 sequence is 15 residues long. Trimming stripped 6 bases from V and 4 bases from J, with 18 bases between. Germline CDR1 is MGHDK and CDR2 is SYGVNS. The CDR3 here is CASSLVSGAGTEAFF. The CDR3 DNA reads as TGTGCCAGCAGCCTGGTGTCAGGGGCTGGCACTGAAGCTTTCTTT.

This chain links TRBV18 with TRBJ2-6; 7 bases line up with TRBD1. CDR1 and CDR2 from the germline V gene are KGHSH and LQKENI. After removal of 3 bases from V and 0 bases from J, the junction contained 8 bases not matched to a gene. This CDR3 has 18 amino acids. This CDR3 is CASSPQTGSISGANVLTF. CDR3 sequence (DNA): TGTGCCAGCTCACCTCAGACAGGGTCCATCTCTGGGGCCAACGTCCTGACTTTC.

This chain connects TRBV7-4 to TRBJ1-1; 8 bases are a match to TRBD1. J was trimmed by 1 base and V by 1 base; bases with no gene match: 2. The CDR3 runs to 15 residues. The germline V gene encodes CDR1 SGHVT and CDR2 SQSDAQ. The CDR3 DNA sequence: TGTGCCAGCAGCTTAGAGGACAGGGAGAACACTGAAGCTTTCTTT. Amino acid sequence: CASSLEDRENTEAFF.

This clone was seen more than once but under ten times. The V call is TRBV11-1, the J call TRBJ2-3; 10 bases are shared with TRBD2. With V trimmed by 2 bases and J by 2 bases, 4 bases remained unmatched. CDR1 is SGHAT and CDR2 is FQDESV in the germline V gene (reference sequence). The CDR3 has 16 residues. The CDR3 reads CASSLRSGGATDTQYF. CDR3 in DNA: TGTGCCAGCAGCTTACGAAGCGGGGGGGCCACAGATACGCAGTATTTT.

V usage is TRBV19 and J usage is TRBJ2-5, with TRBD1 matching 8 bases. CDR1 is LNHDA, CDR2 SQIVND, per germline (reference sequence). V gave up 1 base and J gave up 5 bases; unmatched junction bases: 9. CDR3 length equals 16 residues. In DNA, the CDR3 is TGTGCCAGTAGTATAGTTCCCCGACAGGGGTGGGAGACCCAGTACTTC. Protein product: CASSIVPRQGWETQYF.